The entry below describes one T cell receptor (beta chain). This sample also contains other DNA sequences that code for the same CDR3. These data come from a study of blood T cell repertoires in COVID-19. Study information: Material from acute and convalescent COVID-19 was sourced from the United States, Italy and Spain. PBMCs, B-cell-depleted T cells, or T cells provided the cDNA or gDNA that made up the material.

In the authors' workflow: Nucleated cell number was recorded as an estimate derived from reference gene primer amplification. Data came from immunoSEQ multiplex PCR; TCRdb stores just in-frame clones and leaves some out. D and trimming were read from the DNA, whereas the V and J calls and clone size are those reported in that table. The table shows some 88,000 clones, with 70% to 90% occurring only once. The sample consisted of peripheral blood. The clonotype comes from a woman in her 70s with acute or convalescent COVID-19.

The CDR3 loop is CASSIGGGEAFF. The CDR3 DNA reads as TGTGCCAGTAGTATAGGAGGGGGCGAAGCTTTCTTT. V and J are TRBV19 and TRBJ1-1; 7 bases match TRBD1. J was trimmed by 8 bases and V by 1 base; bases with no gene match: 1. CDR1 is LNHDA, CDR2 SQIVND, per germline (reference sequence). The CDR3 contains 12 residues.